These 21 T cell receptor beta chains were sequenced from one sample in a study of preoperative IRX-2 immunotherapy in early breast cancer. Only in-frame clones appear in the TCRdb table, and some are missing; sequencing was by immunoSEQ multiplex PCR. The sample has around 88,000 clones; roughly 85% are singletons. Documented treatment: preoperative locoregional IRX-2 cytokine immunotherapy. The material sequenced was tumor tissue, taken after IRX-2 immunotherapy. These receptors originate from a human donor with breast cancer.

This chain uses TRBV7-4 with TRBJ2-7; D is undetermined. The CDR3 has 15 residues. Germline lookup yields CDR1 SGHVT and CDR2 SQSDAQ. Trimming cost V 0 bases and J 0 bases, with 9 bases left between them. In nucleotides, the CDR3 is TGTGCCAGCAGCTTAGCCTCCGCCGGCTCCTACGAGCAGTACTTC. This translates into CASSLASAGSYEQYF.

This chain joins TRBV19 and TRBJ2-3; the D is unclear. The V and J ends lost 6 bases and 4 bases respectively, with 11 bases between them. In germline, CDR1 is LNHDA, CDR2 SQIVND (reference sequence). The CDR3 has 13 amino acids. The CDR3 coding sequence is TGTGCCAGTAGCCACCAGTGGGCAGATACGCAGTATTTT. Translating it yields CASSHQWADTQYF.

The chain joins TRBV18 to TRBJ2-1; D unresolved. Germline CDR1 KGHSH, CDR2 LQKENI. The CDR3 runs 13 residues. Trimming removed 2 bases from V and 8 bases from J, with 10 bases in between. The CDR3 DNA follows: TGTGCCAGCTCACCAGTTTTTACCGATGAGCAGTTCTTC. Amino acid sequence: CASSPVFTDEQFF.

V and J are TRBV10-1 and TRBJ2-7; TRBD1 agrees at 8 bases. J was trimmed by 6 bases and V by 4 bases; bases with no gene match: 11. The germline CDR1 and CDR2 sequences are WNHNN and SYGVQD (reference sequence). The CDR3 runs 15 residues. CDR3 in amino acids: CASSGGTGVFGEQYF. The CDR3 DNA is TGCGCCAGCAGTGGAGGGACAGGAGTTTTTGGCGAGCAGTACTTC.

V is TRBV6-8 and J is TRBJ2-7; TRBD1 matches at 9 bases. There are 17 residues in the CDR3. Germline V CDR1 and CDR2: MNHGY, SAAAGT. V shed 5 bases, J shed 4 bases, and the junction held 15 bases outside the gene matches. In DNA, the CDR3 is TGTGCCAGCAGTAGGTATTCAAATGCACAGGGGGCGTACGAGCAGTACTTC. It is translated as CASSRYSNAQGAYEQYF.

The chain combines TRBV11-3 with TRBJ2-1, with a tentative D call TRBD2 (7 bases). The V and J ends lost 2 bases and 5 bases respectively, with 13 bases between them. Germline lookup yields CDR1 SGHNT and CDR2 YENEEA. This CDR3 comprises 15 residues. CDR3 nucleotide sequence: TGTGCCAGCAGCTTAATGGGCGGGGGCCACAATGAGCAGTTCTTC. Its translation: CASSLMGGGHNEQFF.

This clone was recorded only once. The chain carries TRBV18 and TRBJ1-2; 10 nucleotides agree with TRBD1. The CDR3 covers 15 residues. Germline loops: CDR1 KGHSH, CDR2 LQKENI. With 5 bases clipped from V and 1 base from J, the junction kept 4 bases outside the gene matches. For the CDR3, the DNA is TGTGCCAGCTCAGCCGGGACAGGGGATAACTATGGCTACACCTTC. Translation: CASSAGTGDNYGYTF.

The rearrangement joins TRBV30 to TRBJ2-1, with D possibly called TRBD1 or TRBD2 (7 bases each). V lost 3 bases and J 2 bases, leaving 11 bases between the germline ends. The CDR3 totals 14 residues. The germline V gene has CDR1 GTSNPN and CDR2 SVGIG (reference sequence). CDR3 sequence reads: CAWRPGGAYNEQFF. The DNA of the CDR3 is TGTGCCTGGAGACCAGGGGGGGCCTACAATGAGCAGTTCTTC. Based on the CDR3 plus reference TRBV30 and TRBJ2-1, the full variable domain is SQTIHQWPATLVQPVGSPLSLECTVEGTSNPNLYWYRQAAGRGLQLLFYSVGIGQISSEVPQNLSASRPQDRQFILSSKKLLLSDSGFYLCAWRPGGAYNEQFFGPGTRLTVL.

The chain links TRBV19 to TRBJ2-3; maybe TRBD2 (6 bases). Germline V lookup: CDR1 LNHDA, CDR2 SQIVND (reference sequence). The CDR3 extends over 12 amino acids. V was shortened by 8 bases and J by 8 bases, with 14 bases between the two germline ends. The CDR3 DNA follows: TGTGCCAGTGGGACCCTTAGCGGTACGCAGTATTTT. Translated: CASGTLSGTQYF.

The CDR3 nucleotides read TGTGCCAGCAGACCGGTTGCGGGAGGGCCGTGGGAGCAGTACTTC. Translation: CASRPVAGGPWEQYF. This chain uses TRBV7-1 with TRBJ2-7, with 9 bases lining up with TRBD2. TRBV7-1 is given ORF status, its function remaining uncertain. This CDR3 has 15 residues. With 6 bases clipped from V and 7 bases from J, the junction kept 13 bases outside the gene matches.

The chain carries TRBV19 and TRBJ1-5; TRBD1 aligns across 8 bases. V was pared by 1 base and J by 0 bases, with 2 bases of the junction left unmatched. CDR1 and CDR2 from the germline V gene are LNHDA and SQIVND (reference sequence). This CDR3 has 16 amino acids. The CDR3 loop is CASSIGRGPSNQPQHF. CDR3 bases: TGTGCCAGTAGTATAGGCAGGGGGCCTAGCAATCAGCCCCAGCATTTT.

The sample holds a few counts of this clone. The chain recombines TRBV11-3 with TRBJ2-3; 7 bases align to TRBD2. J was trimmed by 0 bases and V by 0 bases; bases with no gene match: 9. The length of the CDR3 is 18 residues. Per the germline V gene, CDR1 is SGHNT and CDR2 is YENEEA. The chain's CDR3 is CASSLDSGGGPSTDTQYF. As DNA, the CDR3 is TGTGCCAGCAGCTTAGATTCCGGGGGAGGGCCGAGCACAGATACGCAGTATTTT.

The chain links TRBV18 to TRBJ1-3; a weak D match, TRBD1 (5 bases). Germline CDR1 KGHSH, CDR2 LQKENI. V gave up 0 bases and J gave up 2 bases, with 11 bases separating them. The CDR3 covers 16 residues. This CDR3 reads CASSPPLGAPGNTIYF. Here the CDR3 DNA reads TGTGCCAGCTCACCACCGCTCGGGGCTCCTGGAAACACCATATATTTT.

The J gene is TRBJ2-7, the V gene TRBV5-1; TRBD1 matches at 9 bases. Germline V gene sequence: CDR1 SGHRS, CDR2 YFSETQ. V lost 3 bases and J lost 2; bases outside the gene matches: 12. The CDR3 is made up of 17 amino acids. The CDR3 protein is CASSSTIGTGITYEQYF. The CDR3 coding sequence is TGCGCCAGCAGCTCCACCATAGGGACAGGGATAACCTACGAGCAGTACTTC.

The chain combines TRBV11-3 with TRBJ2-1, with 11 positions matching TRBD2. The CDR3 is made up of 18 amino acids. CDR1 is SGHNT and CDR2 is YENEEA in the germline V gene. V shed 3 bases and J 8 bases; nucleotides not matched to a gene: 15. CDR3 loop: CASSFTGAIAGGLHEQFF. DNA of the CDR3: TGTGCCAGCAGCTTCACAGGGGCAATAGCGGGGGGGCTCCATGAGCAGTTCTTC.

This clone was recorded once. The chain couples TRBV11-3 to TRBJ1-4, with TRBD1 matching over 9 bases. The CDR3 runs 17 residues. Per germline, CDR1 SGHNT and CDR2 YENEEA. Losses at the gene ends were 4 bases for V and 3 bases for J; bases not matched to a gene: 9. Here the CDR3 reads CASSYRGPRLPNEKLFF. Written as DNA, the CDR3 is TGTGCCAGCAGCTACAGGGGGCCCCGTCTTCCTAATGAAAAACTGTTTTTT.

The chain joins TRBV10-3 to TRBJ1-1; no clear D. The length of the CDR3 is 16 residues. Germline V gives CDR1 ENHRY, CDR2 SYGVKD. V shed 0 bases and J shed 4 bases, with 15 bases lying between them. In DNA, the CDR3 is TGTGCCATCAGTGAGTCGATCAGGTTTGCAGTCACTGAAGCTTTCTTT. Translation: CAISESIRFAVTEAFF.

The rearrangement links TRBV6-8 to TRBJ1-1, with D perhaps TRBD1 (6 bases). The CDR3 is 15 residues long. Germline V gives CDR1 MNHGY, CDR2 SAAAGT. Trimming removed 8 bases at V and 1 base at J, with 17 bases between. This CDR3 is CASGPGDRWNTEAFF. The CDR3 DNA reads as TGTGCCAGCGGGCCAGGGGATCGATGGAACACTGAAGCTTTCTTT.

V is TRBV29-1 and J is TRBJ2-3; 11 bases line up with TRBD2. The ends lost 6 bases at V and 0 bases at J; junction bases unmatched: 11. The CDR3 sequence is 17 residues long. The V gene's germline CDR1 is SQVTM and CDR2 ANQGSEA. The CDR3 bases are TGCAGCGTACCTCTAGCGGGAGGCAGGACTAGCACAGATACGCAGTATTTT. It encodes CSVPLAGGRTSTDTQYF.

This clone was observed once. The chain has TRBV30 and TRBJ1-2; D gene uncertain. V was shortened by 8 bases and J by 7 bases, with 14 bases between the two germline ends. Germline lookup yields CDR1 GTSNPN and CDR2 SVGIG (reference sequence). This CDR3 has 11 amino acids. CDR3 protein: CAGRRVGGYTF. The CDR3 DNA reads TGTGCCGGCCGGCGAGTCGGTGGCTACACCTTC.

The chain couples TRBV11-3 to TRBJ1-1, with D uncertain. This CDR3 spans 15 amino acids. V dropped 2 bases and J dropped 3 bases, with 13 bases sitting between them. Germline V gene data show CDR1 as SGHNT and CDR2 as YENEEA. CDR3 nucleotides: TGTGCCAGCAGCTTAAGCCCTCTGCCCGACACTGAAGCTTTCTTT. This sequence encodes CASSLSPLPDTEAFF.